This TCR beta chain emerged from a study of T cells in Graves' hyperthyroidism and ophthalmopathy. Per the germline V gene, CDR1 is ENHRY and CDR2 is SYGVKD. There are 13 residues in the CDR3. Regions amplified from RNA transcripts were the TCR beta CDR3 regions. The TCR CDR3 first-round RT-PCR relied on the HTBI primer set. TCRdb passed the multiplex PCR reads through MiXCR, listing each CDR3 protein once. The data show about 510,000 distinct CDR3 sequences, around 43% seen once. Patients having uncontrolled infection, another autoimmune disease, pregnancy or lactation were not included. Sequenced input: peripheral blood or thyroid tissue (not recorded which). The sequence was obtained from an adult woman with Graves' disease, either hyperthyroidism or ophthalmopathy (not recorded which). J is TRBJ2-5 and V is TRBV10-3, with 8 nucleotides matching TRBD2. CDR3 nucleotides: TGTGCTAGGGGTACTAGCGGTCAAGAGACCCAGTACTTC. This sequence encodes CARGTSGQETQYF.